This T cell receptor beta chain was documented in a study of blood T cells in healthy people across ages. The overall study: Template switching captured about one barcoded beta molecule per two T cells.

Points on this clonotype: The antigen is undetermined.

Sample-barcoded 5' priming and a J-beta primer mix drove a second PCR of roughly 7 to 11 cycles. TCRdb re-analysed the 5' RACE reads in MiXCR, keeping a single row per CDR3 protein. The sample carries fewer than 2,000,000 distinct CDR3 sequences, around 42% recorded once. CDR3 length: 15 amino acids. Germline lookup yields CDR1 PRHDT and CDR2 FYEKMQ (reference sequence). Trimming took 4 bases from V and 7 from J, leaving 17 bases between them. Study results and caveats: Long-lived donors carried more naive CD4+ cells and greater diversity than aged donors.

The chain uses TRBV13 and TRBJ2-4; D gene ambiguous. Sequencing input: blood. The TCR was taken from a human donor in good health. The CDR3 protein is CASSSRPKVGNIQYF. The DNA of the CDR3 is TGTGCCAGCAGCTCCAGACCTAAGGTGGGGAACATTCAGTACTTC.